Shown below are 21 T cell receptor beta chains from a single sample sequenced in a study of T cells in Graves' hyperthyroidism and ophthalmopathy. RNA transcripts served as the template for amplifying TCR beta CDR3 regions. TCR CDR3 regions were first amplified by RT-PCR with HTBI primers. TCRdb used MiXCR to reprocess the multiplex PCR reads, holding one entry per CDR3 protein. The sample carries about 480,000 distinct CDR3 sequences, 13% to 15% recorded once. Material for sequencing was blood. These receptors were collected from a woman younger than 30 with Graves' hyperthyroidism.

This rearrangement joins TRBV12-3 or TRBV12-4 to TRBJ2-4; 12 bases match TRBD1. CDR3 length: 15 residues. V was pared by 0 bases and J by 8 bases, with 2 bases of the junction left unmatched. CDR3 bases: TGTGCCAGCAGTTTAGCAGGGACAGGGGGCTACATTCAGTACTTC. This gives the protein CASSLAGTGGYIQYF.

This clonotype was counted many times. The chain employs TRBV12-3 or TRBV12-4 and TRBJ2-7; TRBD1 agrees at 8 bases. Germline trimming cut 7 bases from V and 4 bases from J; bases unmatched to any gene: 9. The CDR3 runs to 14 residues. The CDR3 loop reads CASTSPGQAYEQYV. The CDR3 bases are TGTGCCAGCACCTCTCCGGGACAGGCGTACGAGCAGTACGTC.

This clonotype was counted at least ten times. The V call is TRBV5-1, the J call TRBJ2-7; TRBD1 aligns across 7 bases. CDR1 SGHRS and CDR2 YFSETQ come from the germline V gene. This CDR3 region has 13 residues. The V segment lost 2 bases and the J segment 4 bases; nucleotides outside the gene matches: 3. The CDR3 loop is CASSFDRAYEQYF. The CDR3 DNA reads as TGCGCCAGCAGCTTCGACAGGGCTTACGAGCAGTACTTC.

V and J are TRBV9 and TRBJ2-2; the D call may be TRBD1 or TRBD2 (5 bases each). From germline, CDR1 is SGDLS and CDR2 YYNGEE. The CDR3 covers 14 residues. V lost 1 base and J lost 3, with 7 bases in between. The CDR3 sequence is CASSVRGDTGELFF. The CDR3 coding sequence is TGTGCCAGCAGCGTAAGAGGGGACACCGGGGAGCTGTTTTTT.

This clonotype was recorded at least ten times. The rearrangement joins TRBV11-2 to TRBJ2-1; D gene uncertain. Germline values: CDR1 SGHAT, CDR2 FQNNGV. Trimming took off 4 bases at V and 0 bases at J, with 13 bases between the two ends. The length of the CDR3 is 16 residues. The CDR3 is CASSSGDTYSYNEQFF. CDR3 DNA sequence: TGTGCCAGCAGCTCCGGAGACACGTACTCCTACAATGAGCAGTTCTTC.

The rearrangement uses TRBV5-1 and TRBJ2-3, with D perhaps TRBD2 (5 bases). The CDR3 has 16 residues. Germline V gene sequence: CDR1 SGHRS, CDR2 YFSETQ. The V gene lost 3 bases and the J gene lost 0 bases, with 14 bases spanning the gap. CDR3 protein: CASSWSGRTSTDTQYF. The CDR3 DNA sequence: TGCGCCAGCAGCTGGAGTGGCAGGACTAGCACAGATACGCAGTATTTT.

This clonotype was seen more than once but under ten times. The chain has TRBV29-1 and TRBJ1-3; D is unresolved. The V gene lost 2 bases and the J gene lost 6 bases, with 8 bases spanning the gap. Germline V CDR1 and CDR2: SQVTM, ANQGSEA. The CDR3 loop spans 12 amino acids. CDR3 region: CSVEQAPNTIYF. DNA of the CDR3: TGCAGCGTTGAACAGGCTCCAAACACCATATATTTT.

The sample holds many counts of this clonotype. V is TRBV29-1 and J is TRBJ1-2; D gene unclear. The CDR3 loop spans 14 amino acids. The germline V gene encodes CDR1 SQVTM and CDR2 ANQGSEA. V lost 4 bases, J lost 0 bases, and 12 bases lay in between. The CDR3 spells CSVGRLNANYGYTF. The CDR3 bases are TGCAGCGTTGGCCGTCTCAACGCTAACTATGGCTACACCTTC.

This clonotype was picked up many times. CDR3 in DNA: TGTGCCAGCAGTTCCCCTAGACTAGGGATCACAGATACGCAGTATTTT. It encodes CASSSPRLGITDTQYF. The chain is built from TRBV12-3 or TRBV12-4 and TRBJ2-3; perhaps TRBD2 as D (6 bases). V lost 4 bases and J lost 2, with 16 bases in between. The length of the CDR3 is 16 residues.

V usage is TRBV27 and J usage is TRBJ2-7, with 11 bases lining up with TRBD2. The CDR3 covers 14 residues. Germline CDR1 reads MNHEY; CDR2 reads SMNVEV (reference sequence). The ends lost 5 bases at V and 3 bases at J; junction bases unmatched: 3. The CDR3 nucleotides are TGTGCCAGCAGTAGGACTAGCGGGTACTACGAGCAGTACGTC. Its protein product is CASSRTSGYYEQYV.

This clonotype was counted at least ten times. J is TRBJ1-3 and V is TRBV13; D unclear. This CDR3 has 17 residues. Germline V CDR1 and CDR2: PRHDT, FYEKMQ (reference sequence). Deletions cut 5 bases from V and 0 bases from J, with 17 bases between. The DNA of the CDR3 is TGTGCCAGCAGCCTCATCCGGAGAGGGCCCTCTGGAAACACCATATATTTT. Encoded protein: CASSLIRRGPSGNTIYF.

This clonotype was found many times. The V call is TRBV20-1, the J call TRBJ2-5; no clear D gene. Trimming took 5 bases from V and 1 from J, leaving 2 bases between them. The CDR3 covers 10 residues. Germline lookup yields CDR1 DFQATT and CDR2 SNEGSKA (reference sequence). CDR3 loop: CSAVQETQYF. The CDR3 DNA is TGCAGTGCTGTCCAAGAGACCCAGTACTTC.

On this clonotype: A read error may explain this, as a much larger clone is one base away. The rearrangement uses TRBV6-1 and TRBJ1-2; D is unresolved. The CDR3 is 15 amino acids. Germline lookup yields CDR1 MNHNS and CDR2 SASEGT. The CDR3 DNA sequence: TGTGCCAGCAGTGAAGCGGTCAAGGCGAAGGGTGGCCACACCTTC. Residues: CASSEAVKAKGGHTF.

Only a few counts were recorded for this clonotype. The chain employs TRBV24-1 and TRBJ2-1; no clear D. The CDR3 runs to 16 residues. V lost 3 bases, J lost 2 bases, and 13 bases lay in between. CDR1 and CDR2 (germline): KGHDR, SFDVKD. For the CDR3, the DNA is TGTGCCACCAGTGATAGTGACGGATACACCTACAATGAGCAGTTCTTC. Translation gives CATSDSDGYTYNEQFF.

This clonotype was found many times. This sequence joins TRBV7-8 and TRBJ2-3; tentatively, D is TRBD1 (5 bases). Trimming stripped 5 bases from V and 0 bases from J, with 12 bases between. Germline V gene data show CDR1 as SGHVS and CDR2 as FQNEAQ. The CDR3 is 15 residues long. CDR3 bases: TGTGCCAGCAGCCCCAGGGTATCTAGCACAGATACGCAGTATTTT. Amino acids: CASSPRVSSTDTQYF.

In this sample, this clonotype turned up a few times. This sequence joins TRBV24-1 and TRBJ2-7; 11 bases match TRBD2. The trim removed 5 bases at V and 6 bases at J, leaving 2 bases unmatched. CDR3 length: 13 residues. CDR1 KGHDR and CDR2 SFDVKD come from the germline V gene. CDR3 loop: CATSVLAGGEQYF. The CDR3, as DNA: TGTGCCACCAGTGTTCTAGCGGGAGGCGAGCAGTACTTC.

J is TRBJ1-5 and V is TRBV6-2 or TRBV6-3; D is uncertain. The V gene's germline CDR1 is MNHEY and CDR2 SVGEGT. This CDR3 spans 15 amino acids. V was pared by 2 bases and J by 6 bases, with 14 bases between. CDR3 protein: CASSYGEGVRQPQHF. The CDR3 bases are TGTGCCAGCAGTTACGGGGAGGGCGTACGTCAGCCCCAGCATTTT.

The chain is built from TRBV20-1 and TRBJ2-1; D gene unclear. Trimming shortened V by 0 bases and J by 5 bases, and 11 bases separated the two germline ends. CDR3 size: 14 residues. Germline assignment: CDR1 DFQATT and CDR2 SNEGSKA (reference sequence). DNA for the CDR3: TGCAGTGCTAGAGAGATAGGCAGAAACAATGAGCAGTTCTTC. It encodes CSAREIGRNNEQFF.

This clonotype has a count of ten or more. The chain employs TRBV4-2 and TRBJ1-2; D unclear. Germline V gene data show CDR1 as LGHNA and CDR2 as YNFKEQ. The germline V and J ends were trimmed by 0 bases and 2 bases, with 10 bases remaining between them. There are 15 residues in the CDR3. CDR3: CASSQDLARNYGYTF. For the CDR3, the DNA is TGTGCCAGCAGCCAAGATTTGGCGCGGAACTATGGCTACACCTTC.

The chain carries TRBV28 and TRBJ2-5, with TRBD1 matching 7 bases. The germline CDR1 and CDR2 sequences are MDHEN and SYDVKM. The CDR3 spans 13 residues. Germline trimming cut 6 bases from V and 5 bases from J; bases unmatched to any gene: 6. This CDR3 is CASSDRARETQYF. CDR3 bases: TGTGCCAGCAGCGACAGGGCCAGGGAGACCCAGTACTTC.

This clonotype was counted many times. The chain joins TRBV7-2 to TRBJ2-1; 9 bases line up with TRBD2. The CDR3 runs to 16 residues. V shed 1 base and J 5 bases; nucleotides not matched to a gene: 6. Germline V lookup: CDR1 SGHTA, CDR2 FQGNSA. The CDR3 DNA is TGTGCCAGCAGCTTAGATTGGGGACTAGCAAACAATGAGCAGTTCTTC. This sequence encodes CASSLDWGLANNEQFF.